These 27 T cell receptor beta chains were all obtained from the same sample, sequenced in a study of low-dose radiotherapy and immunotherapy resistance in tumors. Time point in this sample: before trial treatment. Alpha- and beta-chain coverage of first-strand cDNA came from TRAV- and TRBV-specific primers. PCR amplification of the TCRs was performed with Phusion for 20 to 25 PCR cycles, and it relied on a constant-region primer together with a V-primer adapter. Each CDR3 protein is one row after TCRdb ran MiXCR on the reads. The top ten clones hold over 4.5% of a sample with about 82,000 distinct CDR3 sequences, under 20% of them seen once. The sample here was PBMCs, taken before treatment. These receptor sequences come from a male donor with prostate cancer.

This clonotype was picked up many times. The rearrangement links TRBV30 to TRBJ1-1, with 8 positions matching TRBD1. Trimming took 0 bases from V and 3 from J; bases not matched to a gene: 3. This CDR3 is 14 amino acids long. In germline, CDR1 is GTSNPN, CDR2 SVGIG (reference sequence). CDR3 sequence reads: CAWSVRQGYTEAFF. CDR3 in DNA: TGTGCCTGGAGTGTACGACAGGGGTACACTGAAGCTTTCTTT.

This clonotype has just a few counts. The chain has TRBV2 and TRBJ2-5; D is ambiguous. The CDR3 runs 11 residues. V was trimmed by 7 bases and J by 3 bases, leaving 6 bases between them. CDR1 SNHLY and CDR2 FYNNEI come from the germline V gene. CDR3 sequence: CASKNEETQYF. Written as DNA, the CDR3 is TGTGCCAGCAAAAACGAAGAGACCCAGTACTTC.

This clonotype was seen many times. J is TRBJ1-2 and V is TRBV4-1; 7 bases agree with TRBD1. Per germline, CDR1 MGHRA and CDR2 YSYEKL. This CDR3 comprises 15 residues. Trimming took 1 base from V and 4 from J; bases not matched to a gene: 6. The CDR3 DNA is TGCGCCAGCAGCCAAGTTTCCGGGACAGTCTATGGCTACACCTTC. Encoded protein: CASSQVSGTVYGYTF.

Many counts were recorded for this clonotype. The chain links TRBV7-2 to TRBJ2-7; D is possibly TRBD1 or TRBD2 (6 bases each). The CDR3 is made up of 14 amino acids. Trimming took off 5 bases at V and 3 bases at J, with 14 bases between the two ends. Per germline, CDR1 SGHTA and CDR2 FQGNSA. CDR3 residues: CASSTQGSGYEQYF. The CDR3 DNA reads TGTGCCAGCAGCACACAGGGTAGCGGCTACGAGCAGTACTTC.

This clonotype has at least ten counts. This sequence joins TRBV7-2 and TRBJ2-1, with D hard to call. The CDR3 is 15 residues long. Germline lookup yields CDR1 SGHTA and CDR2 FQGNSA. Trimming shortened V by 1 base and J by 3 bases, and 10 bases separated the two germline ends. CDR3 sequence: CASSLGRADYNEQFF. For the CDR3, the DNA is TGTGCCAGCAGCTTAGGTCGGGCGGACTACAATGAGCAGTTCTTC.

V usage is TRBV9 and J usage is TRBJ1-2; 8 bases fit TRBD1. Looked up from germline, CDR1 is SGDLS and CDR2 is YYNGEE. The CDR3 length is 14 residues. V was clipped by 3 bases and J by 0 bases; unmatched bases: 1. The CDR3 is CASSGQGSNYGYTF. As DNA, the CDR3 is TGTGCCAGCAGCGGACAGGGGTCTAACTATGGCTACACCTTC. The complete variable domain, with remaining parts taken from reference TRBV9 and TRBJ1-2, reads DSGVTQTPKHLITATGQRVTLRCSPRSGDLSVYWYQQSLDQGLQFLIQYYNGEERAKGNILERFSAQQFPDLHSELNLSSLELGDSALYFCASSGQGSNYGYTFGSGTRLTVV.

V is TRBV30 and J is TRBJ1-2, with D perhaps TRBD1 (5 bases). Germline V lookup: CDR1 GTSNPN, CDR2 SVGIG (reference sequence). The CDR3 runs to 14 residues. Trimming pared 4 bases from V and 7 bases from J, leaving 19 bases between. The CDR3 nucleotides read TGTGCCTGGACCACAGGAAGGGGAATGAGTGGCTACACCTTC. It is translated as CAWTTGRGMSGYTF.

As to this clonotype: Because the CDR3's place on the DNA is in doubt, the DNA is left out and the CDR3 is given as listed by TCRdb. The chain couples TRBV4-1 to TRBJ2-2. Both ends counted, the CDR3 spans 16 residues. Germline V gene lookup returns CDR1 MGHRA and CDR2 YSYEKL. The CDR3 is CASSQKYWDTGELFFF.

This clonotype was counted at least ten times. The chain recombines TRBV2 with TRBJ2-1; TRBD1 aligns across 10 bases. Germline V gene sequence: CDR1 SNHLY, CDR2 FYNNEI. The CDR3 length is 14 residues. V was clipped by 4 bases and J by 7 bases; unmatched bases: 4. The DNA for the CDR3 is TGTGCCAGCAGTGCTGGGACAGGGGCGAATGAGCAGTTCTTC. Translated: CASSAGTGANEQFF.

With respect to this clonotype: This likely came from a read error, as a far larger clone is one base away. The chain carries TRBV6-5 and TRBJ2-1; tentative D call: TRBD2 (6 bases). CDR1 is MNHEY, CDR2 SVGAGI, per germline. Trimming cost V 6 bases and J 10 bases, with 22 bases left between them. The CDR3 extends over 15 amino acids. The CDR3 nucleotides read TGTGCCAGCAGAACAGGTGGGAGGTTCTCCTACGAGCAGTTCTTC. Translation gives CASRTGGRFSYEQFF.

Comments on this clonotype: Since a far larger clone is one base different, this is likely a read error. This rearrangement joins TRBV10-2 to TRBJ2-7, with 8 positions matching TRBD2. Germline-derived CDR1 and CDR2 are WSHSY and SAAADI. Trimming took 9 bases from V and 7 from J; bases not matched to a gene: 29. The CDR3 spans 19 residues. The CDR3, as DNA: TGCGCCAGTAAGAAACGACGTGACGGGGGGGCGAGCTCCTACAATGAGCAGTACTTC. This codes for CASKKRRDGGASSYNEQYF.

This clonotype was counted at least ten times. The chain employs TRBV30 and TRBJ2-5, with D hard to call. CDR3 size: 11 residues. Germline V gene sequence: CDR1 GTSNPN, CDR2 SVGIG (reference sequence). The V end lost 5 bases, the J end lost 5 bases, and 9 bases lay between the germline ends. The CDR3, as DNA: TGTGCCTGGGTTTTAGTCGAGACCCAGTACTTC. Encoded protein: CAWVLVETQYF.

This clonotype was counted ten times or more. The rearrangement uses TRBV19 and TRBJ2-7; 9 nucleotides match TRBD1. Germline values: CDR1 LNHDA, CDR2 SQIVND (reference sequence). V shed 4 bases and J 5 bases; nucleotides not matched to a gene: 6. The CDR3 totals 14 residues. The CDR3, as DNA: TGTGCCAGTAGTACGGGACAGGGTCACGACGAGCAGTACTTC. It translates to CASSTGQGHDEQYF.

This clonotype appeared many times. The CDR3 is CAWSATGGGFFEQFF. Written as DNA, the CDR3 is TGTGCCTGGAGCGCGACAGGGGGAGGTTTTTTTGAGCAGTTCTTC. The gene calls are TRBV30 and TRBJ2-1; 9 nucleotides agree with TRBD1. CDR3 length equals 15 residues. V shed 3 bases and J 9 bases; nucleotides not matched to a gene: 12. Germline CDR1 is GTSNPN and CDR2 is SVGIG (reference sequence).

This clonotype rates as medium-sized (0.01 to 0.1%). The rearrangement joins TRBV12-3 or TRBV12-4 to TRBJ2-1; the D is unclear. This CDR3 contains 14 residues. V shed 7 bases and J shed 5 bases, with 15 bases lying between them. The CDR3 nucleotides read TGTGCCAGCACCCCGCAGCGTGGGAACAATGAGCAGTTCTTC. Its protein is CASTPQRGNNEQFF.

In its sample, this clonotype was seen once. The genes are TRBV10-2 and TRBJ1-6; TRBD1 aligns across 7 bases. The trim removed 4 bases at V and 3 bases at J, leaving 3 bases unmatched. This CDR3 comprises 15 residues. Germline V gives CDR1 WSHSY, CDR2 SAAADI. The CDR3 DNA reads TGCGCCAGCAGTGGTGCAGGGGGCTATAATTCACCCCTCCACTTT. This gives the protein CASSGAGGYNSPLHF.

This clonotype occurred many times. The V gene is TRBV6-5, the J gene TRBJ2-7, with 8 bases that match TRBD1. The CDR3 spans 12 residues. V lost 4 bases, J lost 7 bases, and 3 bases stayed unmatched. Germline V gene sequence: CDR1 MNHEY, CDR2 SVGAGI. The CDR3 DNA reads TGTGCCAGCAGTTCCTGGGACAGGGAGCAGTACTTC. Translated: CASSSWDREQYF.

This clonotype occurred many times. The chain uses TRBV10-3 and TRBJ2-2; no clear D gene. The CDR3 has 12 amino acids. Per the germline V gene, CDR1 is ENHRY and CDR2 is SYGVKD. Trimming removed 0 bases from V and 8 bases from J, with 4 bases in between. CDR3 DNA sequence: TGTGCCATCAGTGAGTCGAGAGGGGAGCTGTTTTTT. The encoded protein is CAISESRGELFF.

This rearrangement joins TRBV6-8 to TRBJ2-1; 11 bases align to TRBD2. The ends lost 6 bases at V and 6 bases at J; junction bases unmatched: 16. From germline, CDR1 is MNHGY and CDR2 SAAAGT. The CDR3 runs to 18 residues. CDR3 sequence (DNA): TGTGCCAGCAGCAAAAACCTCCCAGGGACTAGCGGAGTCAATGAGCAGTTCTTC. Translation: CASSKNLPGTSGVNEQFF.

Ten or more counts support this clonotype. The rearrangement joins TRBV5-1 to TRBJ2-2; 8 bases fit TRBD2. The CDR3 totals 14 residues. The germline V gene encodes CDR1 SGHRS and CDR2 YFSETQ. V dropped 5 bases and J dropped 4; count of bases not matched to a gene: 4. The CDR3 loop reads CASRPTSGTGELFF. The CDR3 DNA follows: TGCGCCAGCAGGCCTACTAGCGGCACCGGGGAGCTGTTTTTT.

V usage is TRBV5-4 and J usage is TRBJ2-7; D is perhaps TRBD2 (5 bases). V lost 10 bases and J 2 bases, leaving 13 bases between the germline ends. The CDR3 runs to 12 residues. Germline V lookup: CDR1 SGHNT, CDR2 YYREEE (reference sequence). The CDR3 DNA reads TGTGCCTGGGAGCACAGACCCTACGAGCAGTACTTC. Translating gives CAWEHRPYEQYF. Full variable domain (remainder filled in from reference TRBV5-4 and TRBJ2-7): ETGVTQSPTHLIKTRGQQVTLRCSSQSGHNTVSWYQQALGQGPQFIFQYYREEENGRGNFPPRFSGLQFPNYSSELNVNALELDDSALYLCAWEHRPYEQYFGPGTRLTVT.

This clonotype has only one observation. The CDR3 nucleotides read TGTGCCAGCAGCGCTCCAGGGTTTCAGCCCCAGCATTTT. Protein sequence: CASSAPGFQPQHF. The chain links TRBV7-6 to TRBJ1-5; D possibly corresponds to TRBD1 (5 bases). Trimming cost V 5 bases and J 6 bases, with 11 bases left between them. This CDR3 is 13 amino acids long. Looked up from germline, CDR1 is SGHVS and CDR2 is FNYEAQ. Full variable domain (outside the CDR3, taken from reference TRBV7-6 and TRBJ1-5): GAGVSQSPRYKVTKRGQDVALRCDPISGHVSLYWYRQALGQGPEFLTYFNYEAQQDKSGLPNDRFSAERPEGSISTLTIQRTEQRDSAMYRCASSAPGFQPQHFGDGTRLSIL.

This clonotype was counted many times. This rearrangement joins TRBV6-5 to TRBJ1-3; 8 nucleotides match TRBD1. This CDR3 has 17 amino acids. J was trimmed by 3 bases and V by 2 bases; bases with no gene match: 9. CDR1 MNHEY and CDR2 SVGAGI come from the germline V gene. The CDR3 bases are TGTGCCAGCAGTTACGACGGACAGGGACGCGGTGGAAACACCATATATTTT. Protein: CASSYDGQGRGGNTIYF.

This clonotype was counted many times. The chain has TRBV18 and TRBJ2-3; 9 bases are a match to TRBD1. Unmatched junction bases numbered 4, after V lost 5 bases and J lost 1 base. The CDR3 consists of 15 residues. Germline-derived CDR1 and CDR2 are KGHSH and LQKENI. CDR3 nucleotide sequence: TGTGCCAGCTCAGCCCGACAGGGGGGCACAGATACGCAGTATTTT. This sequence encodes CASSARQGGTDTQYF.

The sample holds many counts of this clonotype. The chain joins TRBV20-1 to TRBJ1-6; 8 nucleotides match TRBD1. Germline trimming cut 6 bases from V and 5 bases from J; bases unmatched to any gene: 6. The CDR3 is 14 residues long. Germline V gives CDR1 DFQATT, CDR2 SNEGSKA (reference sequence). The CDR3 loop is CSAPGQGDNSPLHF. CDR3 in DNA: TGCAGTGCCCCCGGACAGGGAGATAATTCACCCCTCCACTTT.

On this clonotype itself: A read error is likely here: a far larger clone is one base away. Here the CDR3 DNA reads TGTGCCGGCAGCAAGACTAGCGGGCACACAGATACGCAGTATTTT. This gives the protein CAGSKTSGHTDTQYF. The chain combines TRBV5-8 with TRBJ2-3; 10 positions agree with TRBD2. Germline CDR1 reads SGHTS; CDR2 reads YDEGEE. The CDR3 has 15 residues.

This clonotype was seen at least ten times. The genes are TRBV11-3 and TRBJ2-7; D unclear. V lost 4 bases to trimming and J lost 2 bases, with 18 bases between them. Germline V gives CDR1 SGHNT, CDR2 YENEEA. The CDR3 loop spans 16 amino acids. In DNA, the CDR3 is TGTGCCAGCAGCTCCCCCGACGGGCAGGCCGCCTACGAGCAGTACTTC. Its translation is CASSSPDGQAAYEQYF. Full variable domain (outside the CDR3, taken from reference TRBV11-3 and TRBJ2-7): EAGVVQSPRYKIIEKKQPVAFWCNPISGHNTLYWYLQNLGQGPELLIRYENEEAVDDSQLPKDRFSAERLKGVDSTLKIQPAELGDSAVYLCASSSPDGQAAYEQYFGPGTRLTVT.